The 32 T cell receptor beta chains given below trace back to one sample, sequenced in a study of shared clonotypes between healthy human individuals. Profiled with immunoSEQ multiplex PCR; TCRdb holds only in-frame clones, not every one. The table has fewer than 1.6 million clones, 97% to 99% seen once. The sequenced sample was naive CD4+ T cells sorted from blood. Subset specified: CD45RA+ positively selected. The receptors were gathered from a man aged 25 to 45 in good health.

The CDR3 DNA reads TGTGCCAGCTCACCACTTGGGACTAGCGGTCCCTTCGCGAACACCGGGGAGCTGTTTTTT. Amino acids: CASSPLGTSGPFANTGELFF. The chain has TRBV18 and TRBJ2-2; TRBD2 matches at 11 bases. Trimming took 1 base from V and 0 from J; bases not matched to a gene: 10. CDR1 and CDR2 from the germline V gene are KGHSH and LQKENI. The CDR3 has 20 residues. The whole variable domain, remainder taken from reference TRBV18 and TRBJ2-2, is NAGVMQNPRHLVRRRGQEARLRCSPMKGHSHVYWYRQLPEEGLKFMVYLQKENIIDESGMPKERFSAEFPKEGPSILRIQQVVRGDSAAYFCASSPLGTSGPFANTGELFFGEGSRLTVL.

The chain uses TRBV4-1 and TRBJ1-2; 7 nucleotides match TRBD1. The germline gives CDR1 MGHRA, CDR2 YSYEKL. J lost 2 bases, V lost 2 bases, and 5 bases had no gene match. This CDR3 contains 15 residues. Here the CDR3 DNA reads TGCGCCAGCAGCCAACTCCCGGACAGGAACTATGGCTACACCTTC. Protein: CASSQLPDRNYGYTF.

Here the CDR3 reads CASQGTGTGNTIYF. CDR3 nucleotide sequence: TGTGCCAGCCAAGGGACAGGGACTGGAAACACCATATATTTT. The chain employs TRBV6-6 and TRBJ1-3, with 9 bases aligning to TRBD1. The CDR3 has 14 residues. V shed 8 bases, J shed 2 bases, and the junction held 4 bases outside the gene matches. The germline V gene has CDR1 MNHNY and CDR2 SVGAGI (reference sequence).

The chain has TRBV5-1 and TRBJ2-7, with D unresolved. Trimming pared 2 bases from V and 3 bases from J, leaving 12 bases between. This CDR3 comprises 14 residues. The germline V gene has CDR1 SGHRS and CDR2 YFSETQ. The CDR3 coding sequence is TGCGCCAGCAGCTTCCGGACGCTGGACTACGAGCAGTACTTC. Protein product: CASSFRTLDYEQYF.

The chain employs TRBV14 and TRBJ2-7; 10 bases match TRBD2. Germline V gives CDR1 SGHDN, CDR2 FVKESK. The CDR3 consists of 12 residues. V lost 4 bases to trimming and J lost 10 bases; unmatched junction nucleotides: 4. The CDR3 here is CASSPGLAAQYF. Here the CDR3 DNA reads TGTGCCAGCAGCCCCGGACTAGCGGCTCAGTACTTC.

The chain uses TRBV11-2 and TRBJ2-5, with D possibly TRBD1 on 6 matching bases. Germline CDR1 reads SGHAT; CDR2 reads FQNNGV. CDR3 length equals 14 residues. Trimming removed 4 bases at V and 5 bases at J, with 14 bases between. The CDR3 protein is CASSSNRVGETQYF. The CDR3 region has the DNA TGTGCCAGCAGCTCAAACAGGGTAGGGGAGACCCAGTACTTC.

In nucleotides, the CDR3 is TGTGCCAGCAGCTTAGTAGGAGCATACGATGAGCAGTTCTTC. This codes for CASSLVGAYDEQFF. The chain employs TRBV7-9 and TRBJ2-1; D not certain. V dropped 1 base and J dropped 8 bases, with 12 bases sitting between them. CDR3 size: 14 residues. The germline V gene encodes CDR1 SEHNR and CDR2 FQNEAQ (reference sequence).

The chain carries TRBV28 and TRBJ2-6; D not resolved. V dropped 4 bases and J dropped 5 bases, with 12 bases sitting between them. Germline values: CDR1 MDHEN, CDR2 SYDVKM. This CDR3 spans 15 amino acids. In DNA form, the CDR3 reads TGTGCCAGCAGTTCTACGACGGTCCGGGCCAACGTCCTGACTTTC. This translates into CASSSTTVRANVLTF.

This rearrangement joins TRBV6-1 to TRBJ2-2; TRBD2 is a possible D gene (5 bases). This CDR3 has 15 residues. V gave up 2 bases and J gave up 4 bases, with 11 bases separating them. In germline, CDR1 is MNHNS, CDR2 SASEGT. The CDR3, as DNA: TGTGCCAGCAGTGAATACAGCGGCCGCACCGGGGAGCTGTTTTTT. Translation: CASSEYSGRTGELFF.

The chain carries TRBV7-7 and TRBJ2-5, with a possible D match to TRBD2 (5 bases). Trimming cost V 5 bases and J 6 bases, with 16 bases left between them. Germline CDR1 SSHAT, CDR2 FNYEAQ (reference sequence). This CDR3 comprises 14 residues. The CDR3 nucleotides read TGTGCCAGCAGCCCCACGGGGTTTGGAAAGACCCAGTACTTC. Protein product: CASSPTGFGKTQYF.

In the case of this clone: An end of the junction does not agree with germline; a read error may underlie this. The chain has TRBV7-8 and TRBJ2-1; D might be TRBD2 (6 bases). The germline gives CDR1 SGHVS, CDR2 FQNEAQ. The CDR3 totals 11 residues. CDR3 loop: CASSLDGAGLF. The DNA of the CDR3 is TGTGCCAGCAGCTTAGATGGCGCGGGGCTCTTC.

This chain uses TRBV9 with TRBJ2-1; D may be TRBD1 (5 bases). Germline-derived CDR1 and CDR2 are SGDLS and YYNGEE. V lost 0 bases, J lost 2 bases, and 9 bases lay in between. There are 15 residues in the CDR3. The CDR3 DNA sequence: TGTGCCAGCAGCGTAGCTCAGGGCACCTACAATGAGCAGTTCTTC. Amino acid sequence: CASSVAQGTYNEQFF. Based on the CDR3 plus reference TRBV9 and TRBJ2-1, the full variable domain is DSGVTQTPKHLITATGQRVTLRCSPRSGDLSVYWYQQSLDQGLQFLIQYYNGEERAKGNILERFSAQQFPDLHSELNLSSLELGDSALYFCASSVAQGTYNEQFFGPGTRLTVL.

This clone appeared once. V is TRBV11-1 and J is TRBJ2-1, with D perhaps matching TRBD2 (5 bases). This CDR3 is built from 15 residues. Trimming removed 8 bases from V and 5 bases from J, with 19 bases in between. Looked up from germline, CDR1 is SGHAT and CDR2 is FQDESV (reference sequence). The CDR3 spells CASHFGYRDNNEQFF. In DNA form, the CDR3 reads TGTGCCAGCCATTTTGGCTACCGGGATAACAATGAGCAGTTCTTC.

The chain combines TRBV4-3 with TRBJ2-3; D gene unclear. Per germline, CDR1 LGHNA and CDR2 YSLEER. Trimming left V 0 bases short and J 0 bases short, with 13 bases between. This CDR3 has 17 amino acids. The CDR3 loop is CASSQDHNYKSTDTQYF. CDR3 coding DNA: TGCGCCAGCAGCCAAGATCATAACTATAAAAGCACAGATACGCAGTATTTT.

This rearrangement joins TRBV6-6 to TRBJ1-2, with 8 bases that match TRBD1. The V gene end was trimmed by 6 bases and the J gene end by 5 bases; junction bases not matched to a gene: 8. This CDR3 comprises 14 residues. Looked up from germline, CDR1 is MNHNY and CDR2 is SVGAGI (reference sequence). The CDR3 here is CASSRGQGGYGYTF. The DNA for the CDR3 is TGTGCCAGCAGCCGCGGACAGGGTGGTTATGGCTACACCTTC.

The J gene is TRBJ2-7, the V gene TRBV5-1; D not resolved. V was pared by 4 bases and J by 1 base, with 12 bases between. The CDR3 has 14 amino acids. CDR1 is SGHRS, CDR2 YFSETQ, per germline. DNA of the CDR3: TGCGCCAGCAGCCTTGCACTTTCTTCCTACGAGCAGTACTTC. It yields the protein CASSLALSSYEQYF.

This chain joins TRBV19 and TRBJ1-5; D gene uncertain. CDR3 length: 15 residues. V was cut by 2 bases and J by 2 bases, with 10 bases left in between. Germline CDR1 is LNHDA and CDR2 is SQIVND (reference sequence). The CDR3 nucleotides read TGTGCCAGTAGTATAAGGACCACGGGCAATCAGCCCCAGCATTTT. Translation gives CASSIRTTGNQPQHF.

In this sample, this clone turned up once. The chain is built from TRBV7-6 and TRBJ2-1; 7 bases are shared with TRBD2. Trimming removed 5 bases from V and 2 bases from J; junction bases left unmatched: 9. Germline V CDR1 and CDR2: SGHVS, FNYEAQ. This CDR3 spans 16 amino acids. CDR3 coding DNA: TGTGCCAGCAGCGCTACCGAACTAGCGCCCTACAATGAGCAGTTCTTC. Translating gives CASSATELAPYNEQFF.

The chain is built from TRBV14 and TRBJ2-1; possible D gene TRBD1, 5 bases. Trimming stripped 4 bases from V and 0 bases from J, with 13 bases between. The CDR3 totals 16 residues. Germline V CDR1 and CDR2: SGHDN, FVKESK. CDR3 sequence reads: CASSLYRQSSYNEQFF. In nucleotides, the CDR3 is TGTGCCAGCAGCCTTTACCGACAGAGCTCCTACAATGAGCAGTTCTTC.

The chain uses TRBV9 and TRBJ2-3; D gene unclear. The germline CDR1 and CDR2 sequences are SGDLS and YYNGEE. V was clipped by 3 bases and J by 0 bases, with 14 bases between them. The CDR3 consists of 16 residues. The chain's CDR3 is CASSAYPKTSTDTQYF. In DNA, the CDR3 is TGTGCCAGCAGCGCGTACCCGAAGACTAGCACAGATACGCAGTATTTT.

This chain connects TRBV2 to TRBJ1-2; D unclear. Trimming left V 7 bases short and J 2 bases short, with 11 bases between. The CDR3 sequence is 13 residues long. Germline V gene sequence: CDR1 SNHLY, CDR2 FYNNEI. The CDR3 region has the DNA TGTGCCAGCAAGTATGGGGTGAACTATGGCTACACCTTC. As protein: CASKYGVNYGYTF.

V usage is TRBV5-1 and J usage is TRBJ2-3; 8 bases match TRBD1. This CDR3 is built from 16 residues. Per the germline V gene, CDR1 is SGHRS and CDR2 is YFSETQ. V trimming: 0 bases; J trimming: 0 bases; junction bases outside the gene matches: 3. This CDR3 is CASSLGDRGSTDTQYF. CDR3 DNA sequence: TGCGCCAGCAGCTTGGGCGACAGGGGCAGCACAGATACGCAGTATTTT. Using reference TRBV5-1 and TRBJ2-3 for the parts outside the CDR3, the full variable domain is KAGVTQTPRYLIKTRGQQVTLSCSPISGHRSVSWYQQTPGQGLQFLFEYFSETQRNKGNFPGRFSGRQFSNSRSEMNVSTLELGDSALYLCASSLGDRGSTDTQYFGPGTRLTVL.

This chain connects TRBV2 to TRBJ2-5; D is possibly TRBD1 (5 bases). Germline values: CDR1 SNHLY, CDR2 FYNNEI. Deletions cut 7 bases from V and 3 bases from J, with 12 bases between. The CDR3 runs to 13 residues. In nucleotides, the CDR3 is TGTGCCAGCATTCGGCAGGGCAAAGAGACCCAGTACTTC. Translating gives CASIRQGKETQYF.

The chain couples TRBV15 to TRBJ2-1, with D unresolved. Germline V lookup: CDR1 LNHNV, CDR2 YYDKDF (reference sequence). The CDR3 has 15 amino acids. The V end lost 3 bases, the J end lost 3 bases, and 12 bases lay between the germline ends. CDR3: CATSSGALNYNEQFF. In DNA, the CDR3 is TGTGCCACCAGCAGCGGAGCCCTAAACTACAATGAGCAGTTCTTC.

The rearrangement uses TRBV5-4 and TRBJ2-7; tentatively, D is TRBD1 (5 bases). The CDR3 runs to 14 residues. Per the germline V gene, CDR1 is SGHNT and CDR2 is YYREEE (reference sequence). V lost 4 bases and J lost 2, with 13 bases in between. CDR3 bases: TGTGCCAGCAGCCTCGACAGCTATACCTACGAGCAGTACTTC. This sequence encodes CASSLDSYTYEQYF.

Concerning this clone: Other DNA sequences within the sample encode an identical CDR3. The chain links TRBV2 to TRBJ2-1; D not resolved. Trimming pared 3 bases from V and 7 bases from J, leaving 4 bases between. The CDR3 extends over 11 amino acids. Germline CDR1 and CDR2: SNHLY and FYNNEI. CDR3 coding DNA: TGTGCCAGCAGTGAGTCAAATGAGCAGTTCTTC. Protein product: CASSESNEQFF.

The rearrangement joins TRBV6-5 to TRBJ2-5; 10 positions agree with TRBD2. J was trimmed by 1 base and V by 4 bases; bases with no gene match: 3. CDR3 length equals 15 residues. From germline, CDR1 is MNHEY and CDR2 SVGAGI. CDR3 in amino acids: CASSWTSGVQETQYF. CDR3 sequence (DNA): TGTGCCAGCAGTTGGACTAGCGGAGTCCAAGAGACCCAGTACTTC.

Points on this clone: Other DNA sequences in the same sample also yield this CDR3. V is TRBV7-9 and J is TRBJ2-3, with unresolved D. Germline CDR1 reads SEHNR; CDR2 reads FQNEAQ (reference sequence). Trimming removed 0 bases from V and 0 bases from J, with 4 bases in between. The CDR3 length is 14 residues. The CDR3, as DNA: TGTGCCAGCAGCTTAGCTGGTAGCACAGATACGCAGTATTTT. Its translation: CASSLAGSTDTQYF.

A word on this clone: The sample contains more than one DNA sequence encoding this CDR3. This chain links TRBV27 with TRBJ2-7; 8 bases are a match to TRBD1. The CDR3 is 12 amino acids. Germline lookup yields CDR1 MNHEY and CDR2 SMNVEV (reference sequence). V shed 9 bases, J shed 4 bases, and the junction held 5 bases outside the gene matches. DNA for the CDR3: TGTGCCAGTAGTCGGACAGGGTACGAGCAGTACTTC. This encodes CASSRTGYEQYF.

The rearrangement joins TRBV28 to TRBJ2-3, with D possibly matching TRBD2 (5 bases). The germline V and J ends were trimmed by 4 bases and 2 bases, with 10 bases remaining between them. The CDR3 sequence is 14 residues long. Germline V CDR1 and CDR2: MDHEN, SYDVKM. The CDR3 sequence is CASSWSEATDTQYF. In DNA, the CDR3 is TGTGCCAGCAGTTGGTCGGAGGCCACAGATACGCAGTATTTT.

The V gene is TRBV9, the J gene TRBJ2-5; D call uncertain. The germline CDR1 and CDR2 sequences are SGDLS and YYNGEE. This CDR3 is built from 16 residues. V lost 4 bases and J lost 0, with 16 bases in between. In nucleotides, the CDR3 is TGTGCCAGCAGCCCTCTCTGGTTCAACAACCAAGAGACCCAGTACTTC. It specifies CASSPLWFNNQETQYF.

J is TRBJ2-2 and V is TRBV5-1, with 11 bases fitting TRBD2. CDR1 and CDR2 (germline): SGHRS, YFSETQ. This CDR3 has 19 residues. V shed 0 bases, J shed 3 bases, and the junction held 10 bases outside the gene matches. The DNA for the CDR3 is TGCGCCAGCAGCTTGGCCGGTAGCGGGAGGGCCCTCGACACCGGGGAGCTGTTTTTT. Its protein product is CASSLAGSGRALDTGELFF.